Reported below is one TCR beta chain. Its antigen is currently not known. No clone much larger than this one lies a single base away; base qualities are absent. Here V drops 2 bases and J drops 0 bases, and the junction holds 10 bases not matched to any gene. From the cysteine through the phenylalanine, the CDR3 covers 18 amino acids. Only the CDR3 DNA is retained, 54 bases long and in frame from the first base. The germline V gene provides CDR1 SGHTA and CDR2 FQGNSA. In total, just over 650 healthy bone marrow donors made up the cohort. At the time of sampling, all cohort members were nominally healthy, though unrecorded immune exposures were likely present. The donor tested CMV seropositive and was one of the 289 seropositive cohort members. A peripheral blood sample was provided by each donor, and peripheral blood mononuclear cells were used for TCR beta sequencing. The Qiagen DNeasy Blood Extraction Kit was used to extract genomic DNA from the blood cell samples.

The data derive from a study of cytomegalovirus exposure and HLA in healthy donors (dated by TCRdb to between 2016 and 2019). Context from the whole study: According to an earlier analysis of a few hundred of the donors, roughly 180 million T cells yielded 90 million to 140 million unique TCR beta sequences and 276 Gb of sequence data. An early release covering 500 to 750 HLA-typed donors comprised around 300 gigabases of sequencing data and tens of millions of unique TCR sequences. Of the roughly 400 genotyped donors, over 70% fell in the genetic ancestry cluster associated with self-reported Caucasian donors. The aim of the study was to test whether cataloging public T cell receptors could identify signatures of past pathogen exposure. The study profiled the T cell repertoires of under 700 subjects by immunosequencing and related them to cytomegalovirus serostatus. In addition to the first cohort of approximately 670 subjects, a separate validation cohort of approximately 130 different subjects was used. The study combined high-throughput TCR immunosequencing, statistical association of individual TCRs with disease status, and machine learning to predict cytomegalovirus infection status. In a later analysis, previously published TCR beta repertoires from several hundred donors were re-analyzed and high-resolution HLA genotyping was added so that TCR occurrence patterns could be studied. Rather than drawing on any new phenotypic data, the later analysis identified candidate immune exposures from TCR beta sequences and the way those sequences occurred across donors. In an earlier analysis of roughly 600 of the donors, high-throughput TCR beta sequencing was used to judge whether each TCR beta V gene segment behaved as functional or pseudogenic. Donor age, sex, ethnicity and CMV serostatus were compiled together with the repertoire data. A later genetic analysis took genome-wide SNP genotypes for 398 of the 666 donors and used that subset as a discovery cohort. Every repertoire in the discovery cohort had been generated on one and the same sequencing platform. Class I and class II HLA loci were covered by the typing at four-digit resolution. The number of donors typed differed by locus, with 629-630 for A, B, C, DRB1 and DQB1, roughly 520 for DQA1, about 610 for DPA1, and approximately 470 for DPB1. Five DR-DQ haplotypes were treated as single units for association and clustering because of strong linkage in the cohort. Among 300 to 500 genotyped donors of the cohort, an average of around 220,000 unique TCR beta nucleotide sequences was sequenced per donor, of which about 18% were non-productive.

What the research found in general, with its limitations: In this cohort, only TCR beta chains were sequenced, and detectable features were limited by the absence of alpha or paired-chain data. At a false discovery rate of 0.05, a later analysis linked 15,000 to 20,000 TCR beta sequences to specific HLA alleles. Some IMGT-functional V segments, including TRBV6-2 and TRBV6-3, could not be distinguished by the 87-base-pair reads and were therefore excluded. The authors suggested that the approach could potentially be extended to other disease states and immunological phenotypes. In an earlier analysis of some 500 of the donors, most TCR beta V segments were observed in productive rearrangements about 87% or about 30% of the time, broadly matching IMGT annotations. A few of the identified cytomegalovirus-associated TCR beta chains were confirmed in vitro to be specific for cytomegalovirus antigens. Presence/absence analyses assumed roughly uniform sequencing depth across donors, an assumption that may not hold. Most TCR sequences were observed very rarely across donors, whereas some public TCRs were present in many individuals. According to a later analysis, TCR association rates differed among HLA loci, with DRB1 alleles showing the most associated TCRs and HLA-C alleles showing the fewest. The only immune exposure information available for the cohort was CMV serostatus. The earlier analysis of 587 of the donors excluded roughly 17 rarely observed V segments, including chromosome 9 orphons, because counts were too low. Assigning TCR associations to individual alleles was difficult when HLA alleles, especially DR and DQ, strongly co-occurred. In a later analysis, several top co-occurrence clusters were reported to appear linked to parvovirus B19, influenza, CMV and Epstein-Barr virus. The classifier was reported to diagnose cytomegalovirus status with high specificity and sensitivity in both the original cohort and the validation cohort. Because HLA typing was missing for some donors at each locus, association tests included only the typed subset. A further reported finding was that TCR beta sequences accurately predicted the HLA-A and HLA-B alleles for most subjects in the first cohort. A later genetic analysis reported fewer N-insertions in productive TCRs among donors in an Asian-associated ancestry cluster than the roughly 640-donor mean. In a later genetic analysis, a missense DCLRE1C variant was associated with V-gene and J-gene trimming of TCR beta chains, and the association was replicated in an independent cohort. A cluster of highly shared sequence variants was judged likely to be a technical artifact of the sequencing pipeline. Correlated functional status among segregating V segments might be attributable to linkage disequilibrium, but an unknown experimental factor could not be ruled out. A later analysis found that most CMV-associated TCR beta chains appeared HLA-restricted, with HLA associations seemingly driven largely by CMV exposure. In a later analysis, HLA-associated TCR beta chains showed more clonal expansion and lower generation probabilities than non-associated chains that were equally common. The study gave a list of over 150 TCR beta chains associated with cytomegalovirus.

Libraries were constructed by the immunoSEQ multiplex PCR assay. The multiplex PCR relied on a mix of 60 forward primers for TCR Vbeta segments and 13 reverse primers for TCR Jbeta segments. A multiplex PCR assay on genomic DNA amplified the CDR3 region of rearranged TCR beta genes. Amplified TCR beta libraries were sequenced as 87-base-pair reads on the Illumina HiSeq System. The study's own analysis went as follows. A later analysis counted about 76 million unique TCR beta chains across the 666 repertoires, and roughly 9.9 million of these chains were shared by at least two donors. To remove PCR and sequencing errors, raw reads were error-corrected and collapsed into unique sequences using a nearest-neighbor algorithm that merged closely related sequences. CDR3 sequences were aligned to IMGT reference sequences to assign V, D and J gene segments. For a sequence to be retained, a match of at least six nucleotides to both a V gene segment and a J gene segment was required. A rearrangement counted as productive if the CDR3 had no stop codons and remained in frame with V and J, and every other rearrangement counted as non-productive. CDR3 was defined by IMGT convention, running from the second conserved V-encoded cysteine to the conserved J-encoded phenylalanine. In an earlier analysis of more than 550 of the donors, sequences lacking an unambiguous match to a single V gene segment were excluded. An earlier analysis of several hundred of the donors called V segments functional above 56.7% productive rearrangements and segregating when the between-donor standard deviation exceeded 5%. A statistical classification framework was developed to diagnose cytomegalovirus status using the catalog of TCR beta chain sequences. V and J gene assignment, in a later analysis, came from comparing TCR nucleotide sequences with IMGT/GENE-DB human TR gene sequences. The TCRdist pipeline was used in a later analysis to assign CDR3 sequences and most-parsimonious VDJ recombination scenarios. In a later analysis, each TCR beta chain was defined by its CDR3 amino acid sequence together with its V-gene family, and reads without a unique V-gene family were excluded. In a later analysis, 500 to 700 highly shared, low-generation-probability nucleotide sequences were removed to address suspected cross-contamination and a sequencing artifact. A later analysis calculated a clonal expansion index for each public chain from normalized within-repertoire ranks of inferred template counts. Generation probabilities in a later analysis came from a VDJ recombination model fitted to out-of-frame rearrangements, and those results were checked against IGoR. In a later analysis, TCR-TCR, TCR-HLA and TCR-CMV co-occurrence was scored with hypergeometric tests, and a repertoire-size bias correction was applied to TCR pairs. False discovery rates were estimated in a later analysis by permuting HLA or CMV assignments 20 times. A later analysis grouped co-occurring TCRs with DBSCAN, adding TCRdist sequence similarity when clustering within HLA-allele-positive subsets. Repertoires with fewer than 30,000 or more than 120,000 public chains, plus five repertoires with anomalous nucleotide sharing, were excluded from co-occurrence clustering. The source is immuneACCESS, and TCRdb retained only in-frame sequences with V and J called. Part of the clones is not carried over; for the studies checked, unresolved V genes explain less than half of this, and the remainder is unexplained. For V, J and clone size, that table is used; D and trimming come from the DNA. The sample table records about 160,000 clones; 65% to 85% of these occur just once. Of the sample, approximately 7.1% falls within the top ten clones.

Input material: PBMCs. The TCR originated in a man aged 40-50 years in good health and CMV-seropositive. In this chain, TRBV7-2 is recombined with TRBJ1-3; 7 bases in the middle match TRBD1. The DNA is TGTGCCAGCAGCTTATTCGCCCCGGACAGGTTCTCTGGAAACACCATATATTTT. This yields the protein CASSLFAPDRFSGNTIYF.